The source of this T cell receptor beta chain is a study of radiation and T cells in renal cell carcinoma. Study details: Nephrectomy followed 15 Gy stereotactic body radiation by 4 weeks.

This table comes from immunoSEQ multiplex PCR, and its TCRdb copy is limited to in-frame clones, with some not included. The sample contains some 150,000 clones, about 91% of which appear only once. Time point defined: blood 2 weeks post-SBRT. Treatment indicated: 15 Gy SBRT to primary tumor, nephrectomy 4 weeks later. The CDR3 length is 15 residues. V lost 4 bases, J lost 10 bases, and 10 bases stayed unmatched. Germline CDR1 reads MNHEY; CDR2 reads SVGAGI. This chain links TRBV6-5 with TRBJ1-6, with TRBD1 matching over 7 bases. Source: blood, taken from a patient whose treatment included radiotherapy and nephrectomy. The origin of this receptor is a woman aged 45-65 years with renal cell carcinoma. The CDR3 reads CASSWDRGKESPLHF. In DNA form, the CDR3 reads TGTGCCAGCAGTTGGGACAGAGGCAAAGAATCACCCCTCCACTTT.